The present TCR beta chain was sequenced within a study of T cell responses to AZD1222 COVID-19 vaccine. Some clones are missing from TCRdb's copy, which holds only in-frame ones; the method was immunoSEQ multiplex PCR. The sample shows about 120,000 clones, around 82% of them seen only once. The study, taken as a whole, reports: The study identified only a handful of AZD1222 recipients as seropositive at baseline.

Details on this clone: Its cognate antigen is unknown.

The source material was peripheral blood, sampled on day 0 of AZD1222 vaccination. The TCR comes from an adult in good health.

The CDR3 reads CASSLNPWGDTQYF. CDR3 in DNA: TGTGCCAGCAGCTTAAATCCGTGGGGAGATACGCAGTATTTT. V is TRBV7-7 and J is TRBJ2-3; D gene uncertain. V was cut by 2 bases and J by 5 bases, with 11 bases left in between. The CDR3 totals 14 residues. Germline V lookup: CDR1 SSHAT, CDR2 FNYEAQ (reference sequence).